These T cell receptor beta chains were read from a single sample in a study of cytomegalovirus exposure and HLA in healthy donors. Clones were sequenced by immunoSEQ multiplex PCR, and TCRdb holds only the in-frame ones, with some missing. The sample lists about 130,000 clones, 75% to 85% occurring once. Specimen: PBMCs. These receptors all stem from a woman in her 40s in good health and CMV-seropositive. Each CDR3 is given without its conserved first and last residue. Fields, in order: V gene, J gene, D gene, CDR3 length, CDR3 protein. A D gene is named only where the DNA matches it firmly.

>TRBV18|TRBJ2-3|TRBD2|13
ASSTSGIGTDTQY
>TRBV21-1|TRBJ2-7|NA|10
ASLCPFYEQY
>TRBV7-2|TRBJ1-3|NA|12
ASSLVLSGNTIY
>TRBV30|TRBJ2-5|TRBD2|12
AWSVGGFQETQY
>TRBV19|TRBJ1-5|TRBD1|13
ASSIGTGGGQPQH
>TRBV11-3|TRBJ2-7|NA|13
ASSLSGTLGYEQY
>TRBV7-8|TRBJ2-3|TRBD1|13
ASSFRDRGPDTQY
>TRBV27|TRBJ2-7|TRBD1|13
ASSPRDRGNYEQY
>TRBV28|TRBJ2-7|TRBD1|13
ASSIQGAIIYEQY
>TRBV21-1|TRBJ2-7|NA|16
ASSKSLRTGGLSLEQY
>TRBV10-3|TRBJ1-2|NA|11
AISVQDSNGYT
>TRBV18|TRBJ2-7|TRBD1|13
ASSPGTGSGYEQY
>TRBV5-6|NA|TRBD1|13
ASSRPTGLAYEQY
>TRBV11-2|TRBJ2-1|TRBD2|14
ASAGVGGVIGDEQF
>TRBV5-4|TRBJ1-1|TRBD1|14
ASSSGDRGSNTEAF
>TRBV18|TRBJ1-1|NA|10
ASSLTGTEAF